The rows below give T cell receptor beta chains drawn from one sample of a study of regulatory T cells in long-lasting Graves disease. Each CDR3 protein gets one entry after TCRdb re-called the multiplex PCR reads with MiXCR. The sample holds approximately 400,000 distinct CDR3 sequences, over 9.5% seen once. These data also formed part of another study, on T cells in Graves' hyperthyroidism and ophthalmopathy.

The sample consisted of peripheral blood mononuclear cells (PBMCs), taken at new diagnosis, from a patient treated with antithyroid drugs. These receptor sequences come from a young woman with Graves disease. CDR3s include the opening cysteine and the closing phenylalanine or tryptophan. D genes are given only for firm matches. Some rows mark clone size as missing; the rest say once, few, many or name a class of expanded clone.

V,J,size,D,DNA,CDR3
TRBV28,TRBJ2-1,NA,NA,TGTGCCAGCTGGGCGTGGGGGTCCTACAATGAGCAGTTCTTC,CASWAWGSYNEQFF
TRBV3-1,TRBJ2-7,many,NA,TGTGCCAGCAGCCAGGCCGGGGACAAGCAGTACTTC,CASSQAGDKQYF
TRBV3-1,TRBJ2-7,many,TRBD1,TGTGCCAGCAGCCTTAATCCGACAGGGACGCCCTACGAGCAGTACTTC,CASSLNPTGTPYEQYF
TRBV7-2,TRBJ1-6,few,NA,TGTGCCAGCAGCTTAGCCCGGAATAATTCACCCCTCCACTTT,CASSLARNNSPLHF
TRBV30,TRBJ1-2,few,NA,TGTGCCTGGAGTCCACTTAGGGGGGGGCCCAACTATGGCTACACCTTC,CAWSPLRGGPNYGYTF
TRBV5-1,TRBJ2-7,many,NA,TGCGCCAGCAGCCTGACAGCAGTCTCCTACGAGCAGTACTTC,CASSLTAVSYEQYF
TRBV29-1,TRBJ1-2,many,TRBD1,TGCAGCGCCCCGACAGGGGACGATGGCTACACCTTC,CSAPTGDDGYTF
TRBV7-2,TRBJ1-2,many,NA,TGTGCCAGCAGCCCGTATCAGGGAAAGGGCTATGGCTACACCTTC,CASSPYQGKGYGYTF
TRBV27,TRBJ2-1,many,TRBD2,TGTGCCAGTCACCTAGCGGGAGGGTCAAATGAGCAGTTCTTC,CASHLAGGSNEQFF
TRBV3-1,TRBJ1-1,many,TRBD1,TGTGCCAGCAGCCAGGACACAGGGGTTGGCACTGAAGCTTTCTTT,CASSQDTGVGTEAFF
TRBV19,TRBJ1-1,few,NA,TGTGCCAGTACAGACCGGAACACTGAAGCTTTCTTT,CASTDRNTEAFF
TRBV7-2,TRBJ2-5,many,NA,TGTGCCAGCACCCAGCAGGTCCAAGAGACCCAGTACTTC,CASTQQVQETQYF
TRBV15,TRBJ1-2,few,TRBD1,TGTGCCACCAGCAGAAGGGACAGGGAGATGGGCTACACCTTC,CATSRRDREMGYTF
TRBV20-1,TRBJ2-7,many,TRBD2,TGCAGTGCTAGAGATATAACTAGCGGGAGGCCCTACGAGCAGTACTTC,CSARDITSGRPYEQYF
TRBV19,TRBJ2-5,NA,NA,TGTGCCAGTAGTATCCGGGGGCGGGGAGAGACCCAGTACTTC,CASSIRGRGETQYF
TRBV20-1,TRBJ1-2,NA,NA,TGCAGTGCTAGAGTTTCCGGGGCGTTAGGGTTAGCTAACTATGGCTACACCTTC,CSARVSGALGLANYGYTF
TRBV2,TRBJ2-1,many,NA,TGTGCCAGCAGGAGGAGTGGGGGGATGAGAAATGAGCAGTTCTTC,CASRRSGGMRNEQFF
TRBV9,TRBJ2-3,few,NA,TGTGCCAGCAGCCCGTCGGGACACGGCACAGATACGCAGTATTTT,CASSPSGHGTDTQYF
TRBV20-1,TRBJ2-3,many,NA,TGCAGTGCTGCCGCCAGGGCTAGCGGCACAGATACGCAGTATTTT,CSAAARASGTDTQYF
TRBV6-1,TRBJ2-3,many,TRBD2,TGTGCCAGCAGTACCCCCTATGGCGGGGGGACGGGGGATACGCAGTATTTT,CASSTPYGGGTGDTQYF
TRBV6-2/TRBV6-3,TRBJ2-3,many,TRBD2,TGTGCCAGTACTAATCGGGGGGTCAGCACAGATACGCAGTATTTT,CASTNRGVSTDTQYF
TRBV6-5,TRBJ2-3,NA,TRBD1,TGTGCCAGCAGTTACAGGGACAGGGGCCTAGGGACGCAGTATTTT,CASSYRDRGLGTQYF
TRBV6-4,TRBJ1-2,few,TRBD1,TGTGCCAGCAGCGACAGGGCAGCGAACTATGGCTACACCTTC,CASSDRAANYGYTF
TRBV25-1,TRBJ1-2,NA,NA,TGTGCCAGCAGTGGAAAATTTAACTATGGCTACACCTTC,CASSGKFNYGYTF
TRBV9,TRBJ2-3,few,NA,TGTGCCAGCAGCGTAGGAGGCACAGATACGCAGTATTTT,CASSVGGTDTQYF
TRBV7-9,TRBJ2-5,many,TRBD2,TGTGCCAGCAGCTTAGCCAGGACTAGAAGGGAGACCCAGTACTTC,CASSLARTRRETQYF
TRBV2,TRBJ1-2,NA,NA,TGTGCCAGCGGGGACACCTCAGGCTACACCTTC,CASGDTSGYTF
TRBV19,TRBJ1-1,many,NA,TGTGCCAGTAGTATAGGGGTTTGGATCAACACTGAAGCTTTCTTT,CASSIGVWINTEAFF
TRBV6-2/TRBV6-3,TRBJ2-5,many,NA,TGTGCCAGCAGTTATATTCGACAGTTGGAGACCCAGTACTTC,CASSYIRQLETQYF
TRBV7-8,TRBJ1-5,few,NA,TGTGCCAGCAGCTTAGACAGGACACTAGCAAGCAATCAGCCCCAGCATTTT,CASSLDRTLASNQPQHF
TRBV7-9,TRBJ1-2,NA,NA,TGTGCCAGCAGCTTAAAAAATGGGGACACCTTTAACTATGGCTACACCTTC,CASSLKNGDTFNYGYTF
TRBV20-1,TRBJ2-2,many,NA,TGCAGTGCTAGAGATAAAGGGCTAGCGCTAAGTGGAAACACCGGGGAGCTGTTTTTT,CSARDKGLALSGNTGELFF
TRBV25-1,TRBJ1-2,many,TRBD1,TGTGCCAGCACCGATAACGGACAGGGAGGCGGCTACACCTTC,CASTDNGQGGGYTF
TRBV6-1,TRBJ1-5,few,TRBD1,TGTGCCAGCCAACAGGGGTTCAATCAGCCCCAGCATTTT,CASQQGFNQPQHF
TRBV6-1,TRBJ2-3,many,TRBD2,TGTGCCAGCAGCCACCGACTAGCGGGGGGGCAGAAGAAGCAGTATTTT,CASSHRLAGGQKKQYF
TRBV6-2/TRBV6-3,TRBJ2-3,few,NA,TGTGCCAGCAGTTACGGAGTAGTCGGCACAGATACGCAGTATTTT,CASSYGVVGTDTQYF
TRBV3-1,TRBJ1-6,NA,NA,TGTGCCAGCAGCCGGACGGACCTCTCCTATAATTCACCCCTCCACTTT,CASSRTDLSYNSPLHF
TRBV4-1,TRBJ1-1,NA,NA,TGCGCCAGCAGCCACATCCAACGGGACATTAGGTCTGAAGCTTTCTTT,CASSHIQRDIRSEAFF
TRBV7-9,TRBJ1-2,many,NA,TGTGCCAGCAGCTTAGATGGGACGATTTATGGCTACACCTTC,CASSLDGTIYGYTF
TRBV18,TRBJ2-5,many,NA,TGTGCCAGCTGGCGAAGGGAGGAGACCCAGTACTTC,CASWRREETQYF
TRBV4-1,TRBJ1-3,NA,NA,TGCGCCAGCAGCCAAGGACAGGCTGGAAACACCATATATTTT,CASSQGQAGNTIYF
TRBV28,TRBJ2-5,few,NA,TGTGCCAGCAGTTTACTAATTCGGGGCGGGACGGAGACCCAGTACTTC,CASSLLIRGGTETQYF
TRBV7-3,TRBJ2-7,NA,NA,TGTGCCAGCTCACCACCCGGGCCCGGGGTAAACTACGAGCAGTACTTC,CASSPPGPGVNYEQYF
TRBV20-1,TRBJ2-3,NA,TRBD2,TGCAGTGCTAGTGGGCAGCGGGATAATTGGGATACGCAGTATTTT,CSASGQRDNWDTQYF
TRBV28,TRBJ2-1,many,TRBD2,TGTGCCAGCAGGCCGGGACTAGCGGAGATCTACAATGAGCAGTTCTTC,CASRPGLAEIYNEQFF
TRBV20-1,TRBJ2-5,NA,TRBD2,TGCAGCGCCGGAGTGCCCAGCGGGGAATCGGGGGTTGAGACCCAGTACTTC,CSAGVPSGESGVETQYF
TRBV2,TRBJ2-5,NA,TRBD2,TGTGCCAGCAGTGGGACTAGCGGGAGACGAGAGACCCAGTACTTC,CASSGTSGRRETQYF
TRBV29-1,TRBJ1-2,NA,TRBD1,TGCAGCGCTGGACAGGGCGGGGACTATGGCTACACCTTC,CSAGQGGDYGYTF